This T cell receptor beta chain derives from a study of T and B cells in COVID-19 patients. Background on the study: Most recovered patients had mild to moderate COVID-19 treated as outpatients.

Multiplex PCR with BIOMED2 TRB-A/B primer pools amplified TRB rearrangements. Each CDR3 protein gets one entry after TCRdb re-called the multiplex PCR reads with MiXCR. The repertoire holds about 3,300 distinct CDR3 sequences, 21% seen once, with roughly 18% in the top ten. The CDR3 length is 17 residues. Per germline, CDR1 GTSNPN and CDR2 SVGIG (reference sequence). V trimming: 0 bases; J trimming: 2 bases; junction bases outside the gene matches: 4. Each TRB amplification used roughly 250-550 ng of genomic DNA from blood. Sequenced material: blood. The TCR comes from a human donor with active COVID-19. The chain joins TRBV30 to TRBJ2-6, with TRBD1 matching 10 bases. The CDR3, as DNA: TGTGCCTGGAGTGTAAGCGGGACAGGGGCTGGGGCCAACGTCCTGACTTTC. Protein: CAWSVSGTGAGANVLTF. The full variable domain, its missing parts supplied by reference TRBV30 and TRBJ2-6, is SQTIHQWPATLVQPVGSPLSLECTVEGTSNPNLYWYRQAAGRGLQLLFYSVGIGQISSEVPQNLSASRPQDRQFILSSKKLLLSDSGFYLCAWSVSGTGAGANVLTFGAGSRLTVL.